The TCR beta chain under discussion was sequenced for a study of a mutant IDH1 vaccine in newly diagnosed glioma (dated by TCRdb to about 2021). About the full investigation: Of the roughly 32 patients who were treated, around 62% were male and around 40% were female, and the mean age was roughly 40 years. Before enrollment, most patients had been given radiochemotherapy with temozolomide as standard therapy, while the rest had received either radiotherapy alone or temozolomide alone. Peripheral blood was collected at six visits: V03 (baseline), V05, V07, V10, V12 and V13. For exploratory analyses, around 23 treated patients had longitudinal TCRB deep sequencing done wherever samples were available. Summary of the overall study and its limitations: No apparent relationship was observed between pseudoprogression and alterations in the top peripheral T cell clonotypes detected by TCRB sequencing. Availability determined which PBMC samples were chosen for TCRB deep sequencing. According to the authors, sample limitations meant that analyses of patient blood samples could not be reproduced. Immune responses induced by the vaccine were seen in about 93% of patients across multiple MHC alleles.

The sample's time point label, decoded: baseline, week 1 (first vaccination visit). Explained via the paper, the treatment or condition label denotes: pre-vaccination baseline after standard-of-care therapy. Donors had newly diagnosed WHO grade 3 or 4 IDH1-mutant astrocytomas with loss of nuclear ATRX. The samples were drawn from NOA16, a multicentre, single-arm, open-label phase I trial in Germany that tested a mutant IDH1 peptide vaccine in humans for the first time. Blood drawn at visit V03 was used as the baseline sample for immunogenicity testing. Genomic DNA for TCRB sequencing was extracted from EDTA blood using the DNeasy Blood and Tissue Kit. Libraries were built with the immunoSEQ multiplex PCR assay. Following the manufacturer's protocol, the hsTCRB Kit was used to amplify rearranged TCR beta chain sequences. An Illumina MiSeq was used to sequence the TCRB libraries. Concerning the study's data processing: The proprietary platform of the kit vendor was used for demultiplexing, trimming and gene mapping. The immuneACCESS repertoire file appears here via TCRdb, limited to in-frame rearrangements. These files lack a portion of the clones; in checked studies, under half of the deficit traces to unresolved V genes, and the cause of the others is not known. That table supplies the V and J calls and clone size; D and trimming were determined from the DNA. Present in this sample are 98,000 or so clones, about 90% of which were seen just once. The ten largest make up roughly 0.61% of the sample.

In regard to this clone: Its antigen is currently not known. Per-base qualities were not stored, and no clone one base away is much larger.

As encoded in the germline V gene (reference sequence), CDR1 is LNHDA while CDR2 is SQIVND. From its cysteine to its phenylalanine, the CDR3 spans 18 amino acids. Of the read, only the CDR3 DNA is kept; its 54 bases are in frame from base 1. V loses 4 bases, J loses 3 bases, and the germline ends lie 24 bases apart. The clonotype originates from a woman aged 45 to 65 with glioma. Sequenced here: PBMCs, sampled from a glioma patient treated with radiotherapy, temozolomide or both. The chain links TRBV19 with TRBJ1-2; the D segment could be TRBD1, given 5 matching bases. The CDR3 region has the sequence CASSTTTPLREVYYGYTF. The DNA reads TGTGCCAGTAGTACAACAACTCCCCTCAGGGAAGTTTACTATGGCTACACCTTC.